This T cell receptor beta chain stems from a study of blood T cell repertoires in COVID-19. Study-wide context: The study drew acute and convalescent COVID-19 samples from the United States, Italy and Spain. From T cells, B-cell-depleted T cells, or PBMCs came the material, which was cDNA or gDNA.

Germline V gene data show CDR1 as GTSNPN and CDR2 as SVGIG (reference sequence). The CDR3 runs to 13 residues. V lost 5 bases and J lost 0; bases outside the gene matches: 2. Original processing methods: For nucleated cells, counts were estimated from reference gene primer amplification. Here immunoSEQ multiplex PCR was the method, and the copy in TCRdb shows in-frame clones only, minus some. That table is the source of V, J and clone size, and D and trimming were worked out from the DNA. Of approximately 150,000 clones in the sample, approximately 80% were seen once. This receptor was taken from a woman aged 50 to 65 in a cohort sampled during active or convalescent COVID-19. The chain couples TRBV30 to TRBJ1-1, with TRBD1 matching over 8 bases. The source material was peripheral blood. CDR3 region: CAWSGQVNTEAFF. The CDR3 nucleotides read TGTGCCTGGTCGGGACAGGTGAACACTGAAGCTTTCTTT.